The source of this TCR beta chain is a study of T cell changes during pregnancy in multiple sclerosis. Profiled with immunoSEQ multiplex PCR; TCRdb holds only in-frame clones, not every one. The data contain some 57,000 clones, 91% of them singletons. This receptor was taken from a female donor in good health, enrolled as a control in a pregnancy study. The source was CD4+ T cells from peripheral blood mononuclear cells, collected after pregnancy.

CDR3 sequence: CASSSGLGQETQYF. Written as DNA, the CDR3 is TGTGCCAGCAGCTCGGGACTAGGCCAAGAGACCCAGTACTTC. This chain links TRBV7-2 with TRBJ2-5; 8 nucleotides line up with TRBD2. Germline CDR1 and CDR2: SGHTA and FQGNSA. The J segment lost 1 base and the V segment lost 4 bases, leaving 2 bases of the junction unmatched. This CDR3 has 14 residues.